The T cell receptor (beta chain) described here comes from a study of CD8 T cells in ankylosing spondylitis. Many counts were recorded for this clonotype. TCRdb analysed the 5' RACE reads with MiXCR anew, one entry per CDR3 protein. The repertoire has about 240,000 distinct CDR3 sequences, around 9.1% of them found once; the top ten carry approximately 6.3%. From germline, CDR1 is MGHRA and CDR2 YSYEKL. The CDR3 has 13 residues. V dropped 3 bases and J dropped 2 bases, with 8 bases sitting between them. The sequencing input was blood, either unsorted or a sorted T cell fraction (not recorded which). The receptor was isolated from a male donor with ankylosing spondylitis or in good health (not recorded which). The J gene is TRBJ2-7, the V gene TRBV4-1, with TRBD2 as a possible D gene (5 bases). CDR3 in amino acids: CASSHGETYEQYF. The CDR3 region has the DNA TGCGCCAGCAGCCACGGGGAGACCTACGAGCAGTACTTC.